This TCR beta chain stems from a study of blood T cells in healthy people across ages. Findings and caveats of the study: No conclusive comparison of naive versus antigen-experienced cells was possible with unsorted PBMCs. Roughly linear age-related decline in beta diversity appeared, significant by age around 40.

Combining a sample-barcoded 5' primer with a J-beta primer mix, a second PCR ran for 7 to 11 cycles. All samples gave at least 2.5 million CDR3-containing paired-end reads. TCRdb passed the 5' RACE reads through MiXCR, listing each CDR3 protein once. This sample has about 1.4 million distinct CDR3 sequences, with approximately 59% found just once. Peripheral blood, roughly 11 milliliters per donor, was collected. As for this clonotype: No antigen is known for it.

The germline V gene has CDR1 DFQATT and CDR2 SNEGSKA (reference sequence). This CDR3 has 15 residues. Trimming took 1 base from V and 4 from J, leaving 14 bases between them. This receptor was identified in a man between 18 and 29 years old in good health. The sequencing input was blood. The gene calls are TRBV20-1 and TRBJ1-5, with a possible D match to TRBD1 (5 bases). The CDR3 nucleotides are TGCAGTGCTAGAGTCGGGGGGACCCTGAATCAGCCCCAGCATTTT. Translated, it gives CSARVGGTLNQPQHF.